This TCR beta chain was obtained from a study of T cell responses to AZD1222 COVID-19 vaccine. Study outcomes and limitations: Donors skewed white British and female; clonal diversity was possibly underestimated. After the peak T cell response, and only then, were repertoires sampled. Baseline serology detected seropositivity in only six AZD1222 recipients. The study found Spike-specific TCR breadth and depth rose after two AZD1222 doses.

This table comes from immunoSEQ multiplex PCR, and its TCRdb copy is limited to in-frame clones, with some not included. This sample has some 150,000 clones, with approximately 90% found just once. The table lists this clone with a count of one. The antigen is not known. This TCR derives from an adult in good health. Sequencing used peripheral blood, obtained on day 0 of MenACWY control vaccination.

Here the CDR3 reads CASSLDGREGGYTF. CDR3 coding DNA: TGTGCCAGCAGCTTGGATGGCAGGGAGGGTGGCTACACCTTC. The chain carries TRBV5-4 and TRBJ1-2, with D maybe TRBD1 (5 bases). CDR3 size: 14 residues. Germline V gene data show CDR1 as SGHNT and CDR2 as YYREEE (reference sequence). V lost 0 bases to trimming and J lost 7 bases, with 13 bases between them.